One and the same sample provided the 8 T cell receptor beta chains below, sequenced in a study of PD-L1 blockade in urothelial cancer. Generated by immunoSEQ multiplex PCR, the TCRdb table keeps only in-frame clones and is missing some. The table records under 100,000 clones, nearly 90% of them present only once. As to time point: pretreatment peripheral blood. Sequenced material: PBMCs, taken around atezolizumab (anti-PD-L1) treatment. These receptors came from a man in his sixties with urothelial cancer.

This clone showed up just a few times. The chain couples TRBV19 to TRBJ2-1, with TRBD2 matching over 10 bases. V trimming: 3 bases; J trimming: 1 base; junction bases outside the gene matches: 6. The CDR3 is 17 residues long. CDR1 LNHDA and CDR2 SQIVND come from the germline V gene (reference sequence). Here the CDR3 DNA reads TGTGCCAGTAGTATTTGGACTAGCGGACCATCCTACAATGAGCAGTTCTTC. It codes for CASSIWTSGPSYNEQFF.

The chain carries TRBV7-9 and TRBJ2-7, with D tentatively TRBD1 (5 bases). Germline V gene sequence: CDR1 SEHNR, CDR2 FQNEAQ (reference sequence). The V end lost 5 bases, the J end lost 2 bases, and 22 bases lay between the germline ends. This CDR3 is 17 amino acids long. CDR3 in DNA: TGTGCCAGCAGCCCCAGTCCCCCCTGGACATACACCTACGAGCAGTACTTC. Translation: CASSPSPPWTYTYEQYF. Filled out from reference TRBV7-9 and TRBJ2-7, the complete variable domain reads DTGVSQNPRHKITKRGQNVTFRCDPISEHNRLYWYRQTLGQGPEFLTYFQNEAQLEKSRLLSDRFSAERPKGSFSTLEIQRTEQGDSAMYLCASSPSPPWTYTYEQYFGPGTRLTVT.

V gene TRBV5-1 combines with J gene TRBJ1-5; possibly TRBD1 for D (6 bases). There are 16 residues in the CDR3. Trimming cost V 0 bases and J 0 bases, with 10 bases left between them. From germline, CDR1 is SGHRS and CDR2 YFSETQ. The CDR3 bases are TGCGCCAGCAGCTTGGACCCAGGGGCTAGCAATCAGCCCCAGCATTTT. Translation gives CASSLDPGASNQPQHF.

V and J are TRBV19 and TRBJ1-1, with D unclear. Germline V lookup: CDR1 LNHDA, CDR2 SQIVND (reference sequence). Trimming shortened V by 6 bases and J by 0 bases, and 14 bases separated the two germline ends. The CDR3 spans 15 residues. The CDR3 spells CASSPRSSLNTEAFF. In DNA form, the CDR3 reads TGTGCCAGTAGCCCGCGAAGTTCACTGAACACTGAAGCTTTCTTT.

CDR3 region: CASRPSGGIYTF. CDR3 nucleotide sequence: TGTGCCAGCAGACCCTCCGGAGGAATATACACCTTC. The chain links TRBV6-1 to TRBJ1-2; D is uncertain. The CDR3 is 12 residues long. With 6 bases removed from V and 11 bases from J, the gap between germline ends came to 16 bases. The germline V gene has CDR1 MNHNS and CDR2 SASEGT.

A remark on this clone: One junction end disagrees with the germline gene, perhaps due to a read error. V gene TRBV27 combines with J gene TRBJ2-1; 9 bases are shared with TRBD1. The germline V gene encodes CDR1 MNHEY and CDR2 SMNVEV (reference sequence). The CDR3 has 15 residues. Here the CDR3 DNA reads TGTGCCAGCAGTCCCGGTTACAGGGGGCAAGGTGCTAGGATCTTC. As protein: CASSPGYRGQGARIF.

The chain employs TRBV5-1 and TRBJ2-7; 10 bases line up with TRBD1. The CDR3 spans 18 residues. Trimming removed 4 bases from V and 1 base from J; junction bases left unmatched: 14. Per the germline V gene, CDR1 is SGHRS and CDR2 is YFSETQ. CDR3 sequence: CASSGPRQGAFGSYEQYF. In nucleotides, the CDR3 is TGCGCCAGCAGCGGGCCCAGACAGGGGGCTTTTGGGTCCTACGAGCAGTACTTC. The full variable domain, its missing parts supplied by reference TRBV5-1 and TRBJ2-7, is KAGVTQTPRYLIKTRGQQVTLSCSPISGHRSVSWYQQTPGQGLQFLFEYFSETQRNKGNFPGRFSGRQFSNSRSEMNVSTLELGDSALYLCASSGPRQGAFGSYEQYFGPGTRLTVT.

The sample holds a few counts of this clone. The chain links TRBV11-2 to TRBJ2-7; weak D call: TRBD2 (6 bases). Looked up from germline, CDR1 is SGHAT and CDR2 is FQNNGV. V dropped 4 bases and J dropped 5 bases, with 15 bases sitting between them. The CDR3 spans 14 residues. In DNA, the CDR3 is TGTGCCAGCAGCTCTCGGAGGGATGGGAACGAGCAGTACTTC. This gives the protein CASSSRRDGNEQYF. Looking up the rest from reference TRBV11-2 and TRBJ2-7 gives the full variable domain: EAGVAQSPRYKIIEKRQSVAFWCNPISGHATLYWYQQILGQGPKLLIQFQNNGVVDDSQLPKDRFSAERLKGVDSTLKIQPAKLEDSAVYLCASSSRRDGNEQYFGPGTRLTVT.